One and the same sample provided the 22 T cell receptor beta chains below, sequenced in a study of molecular identifiers for immune sequencing clone quantification. TCRdb redid the calling of the PCR reads with MiXCR, one entry per CDR3 protein. The sample contains 75,000 to 95,000 distinct CDR3 sequences, around 25% of which appear only once. What was sequenced was naive CD8+ T cells from blood, with Jurkat cell RNA spiked in. Regarding subset: FACS-sorted CD8+CD4-CCR7+CD45RA+ naive T cells. The receptors stem from a human donor in good health. Some libraries in this study had Jurkat cell RNA spiked in.

This clonotype was observed a few times. The rearrangement joins TRBV29-1 to TRBJ1-1, with a weak D call TRBD1 (5 bases). V shed 1 base and J shed 5 bases, with 14 bases lying between them. This CDR3 spans 14 amino acids. Per germline, CDR1 SQVTM and CDR2 ANQGSEA. This chain's CDR3 is CSVEGGREMTEAFF. The CDR3 DNA reads TGCAGCGTTGAAGGGGGCAGGGAAATGACTGAAGCTTTCTTT.

This clonotype was picked up a small number of times. J is TRBJ2-5 and V is TRBV4-3; D possibly uses TRBD1 or TRBD2 (6 bases each). Germline-derived CDR1 and CDR2 are LGHNA and YSLEER. The CDR3 has 16 amino acids. V was clipped by 5 bases and J by 4 bases, with 20 bases between them. CDR3 coding DNA: TGCGCCAGCAGCTGGGGGCGGGGTGGGGCTGGAGAGACCCAGTACTTC. This codes for CASSWGRGGAGETQYF.

This clonotype showed up just a few times. The chain couples TRBV27 to TRBJ2-7; D gene uncertain. CDR1 is MNHEY, CDR2 SMNVEV, per germline (reference sequence). This CDR3 comprises 14 residues. Trimming took 6 bases from V and 2 from J, leaving 14 bases between them. The CDR3 loop is CASRYYPGTYEQYF. The CDR3 nucleotides read TGTGCCAGCAGATATTATCCTGGGACCTACGAGCAGTACTTC.

This clonotype was seen at least ten times. The genes are TRBV20-1 and TRBJ2-3; the D is unclear. This CDR3 is 9 amino acids long. V lost 6 bases and J 6 bases, leaving 4 bases between the germline ends. CDR1 is DFQATT, CDR2 SNEGSKA, per germline (reference sequence). In DNA form, the CDR3 reads TGCAGTGCGCTCGATACGCAGTATTTT. Translating gives CSALDTQYF.

Regarding this clonotype: Possible read error: a much larger clone is one base away. J is TRBJ1-1 and V is TRBV27; TRBD1 matches at 7 bases. The length of the CDR3 is 15 residues. The germline gives CDR1 MNHEY, CDR2 SMNVEV (reference sequence). The CDR3 loop reads CASSPWDSMNTAAFF. The CDR3 DNA follows: TGTGCCAGCAGTCCCTGGGACAGCATGAACACTGCAGCTTTCTTT.

This clonotype was counted ten times or more. J is TRBJ2-1 and V is TRBV29-1; 7 bases agree with TRBD1. Trimming cost V 2 bases and J 7 bases; bases outside gene matches: 5. CDR1 and CDR2 from the germline V gene are SQVTM and ANQGSEA. This CDR3 has 13 amino acids. The CDR3 nucleotides read TGCAGCGTTGAACTTACAGGGGTGAATGAGCAGTTCTTC. It codes for CSVELTGVNEQFF.

This clonotype was detected many times. The rearrangement uses TRBV7-9 and TRBJ2-7; D ambiguous. The CDR3 contains 12 residues. Per germline, CDR1 SEHNR and CDR2 FQNEAQ (reference sequence). V shed 2 bases and J shed 7 bases, with 9 bases lying between them. The CDR3 DNA is TGTGCCAGCAGCTTATCCGGCCTGGAGCAGTACTTC. It codes for CASSLSGLEQYF.

In this sample, this clonotype turned up many times. The chain links TRBV10-3 to TRBJ2-7; either TRBD1 or TRBD2 may fit D (5 bases each). The ends were cut back, 3 bases at V and 10 bases at J, with 13 bases in the middle. The CDR3 consists of 12 residues. The V gene's germline CDR1 is ENHRY and CDR2 SYGVKD. The CDR3 region has the DNA TGTGCCATCAGTGAAACGACAGAGGGCCAGTACTTC. Its protein product is CAISETTEGQYF.

A word on this clonotype: A much larger clone is a single base away; this may be a read error. This chain connects TRBV7-2 to TRBJ2-7; D is perhaps TRBD2 (6 bases). The germline gives CDR1 SGHTA, CDR2 FQGNSA. This CDR3 has 15 amino acids. CDR3 in amino acids: CVSSLFGGAHYEQYF. DNA for the CDR3: TGTGTCAGCAGCTTATTTGGAGGGGCCCATTACGAGCAGTACTTC.

In its sample, this clonotype was seen many times. The V and J genes are TRBV2 and TRBJ1-5; D gene unclear. V lost 6 bases, J lost 0 bases, and 12 bases lay in between. The CDR3 spans 15 residues. Germline V gene lookup returns CDR1 SNHLY and CDR2 FYNNEI. The CDR3 spells CASSPEVISNQPQHF. Here the CDR3 DNA reads TGTGCCAGCAGCCCGGAAGTGATTAGCAATCAGCCCCAGCATTTT.

This clonotype was picked up a small number of times. The chain carries TRBV29-1 and TRBJ2-2, with 10 bases lining up with TRBD1. Germline V CDR1 and CDR2: SQVTM, ANQGSEA. J gave up 6 bases and V 7 bases, and 5 bases lay outside the gene matches. This CDR3 is 13 amino acids long. The CDR3 DNA sequence: TGCAGCGCAGGACAGGGGGGAGCCGGGGAGCTGTTTTTT. Protein sequence: CSAGQGGAGELFF.

This chain links TRBV13 with TRBJ2-1; unclear D gene. The CDR3 length is 13 residues. Trimming stripped 0 bases from V and 12 bases from J, with 12 bases between. CDR1 is PRHDT, CDR2 FYEKMQ, per germline (reference sequence). The CDR3 spells CASSLGEKLGQFF. CDR3 bases: TGTGCCAGCAGCTTAGGCGAAAAACTGGGGCAGTTCTTC.

Worth noting for this clonotype: No conserved phenylalanine or tryptophan is present at the end of the CDR3, so a read error is the likely explanation. The V call is TRBV11-2, the J call TRBJ1-1, with D possibly matching TRBD1 (5 bases). The V end lost 5 bases, the J end lost 4 bases, and 23 bases lay between the germline ends. Germline V gene data show CDR1 as SGHAT and CDR2 as FQNNGV. The CDR3 contains 17 residues. CDR3 bases: TGTGCCAGCAGCCCCGGATCAGGGTTCGTTTCGGGCACTGAAGCTTTCCTT. Translation gives CASSPGSGFVSGTEAFL.

This clonotype has at least ten counts. V is TRBV5-4 and J is TRBJ2-7; TRBD2 aligns across 10 bases. There are 15 residues in the CDR3. The V and J ends lost 3 bases and 4 bases, in that order; junction bases with no gene match: 7. Germline CDR1 and CDR2: SGHNT and YYREEE (reference sequence). In nucleotides, the CDR3 is TGTGCCAGCAGCTCGGCCGGGACTAGCGCGTACGAGCAGTACTTC. It codes for CASSSAGTSAYEQYF.

This clonotype was recorded at least ten times. A junction end diverges from the germline sequence, so it may reflect a read error. The rearrangement joins TRBV6-5 to TRBJ2-7; possible D gene TRBD2, 6 bases. Germline lookup yields CDR1 MNHEY and CDR2 SVGAGI. The CDR3 runs to 12 residues. The DNA for the CDR3 is TGTGCCAGCAGTCACTCGGGAGCCGAGCAGTACTTC. This codes for CASSHSGAEQYF.

Details on this clonotype: This may be a read error: a much more frequent sequence differs by one nucleotide. The chain combines TRBV4-3 with TRBJ2-6, with D unresolved. Germline assignment: CDR1 LGHNA and CDR2 YSLEER. This CDR3 spans 18 amino acids. V lost 5 bases to trimming and J lost 0 bases, with 17 bases between them. The CDR3 reads CASSTTLGLTSGANVLTF. The CDR3 DNA reads as TGCGCCAGCAGCACTACTTTAGGTTTAACCTCTGGGGCCAACGTCCTGACTTTC.

This clonotype was picked up a small number of times. The V and J genes are TRBV30 and TRBJ2-3; D possibly matches TRBD1 or TRBD2 (5 bases each). The V end was cut by 4 bases, the J end by 0 bases, with 20 bases between. The CDR3 contains 17 residues. Germline loops: CDR1 GTSNPN, CDR2 SVGIG (reference sequence). The CDR3 region is CAWTEGMGELSTDTQYF. The CDR3, as DNA: TGTGCCTGGACCGAGGGAATGGGGGAGCTAAGCACAGATACGCAGTATTTT. The entire variable domain, with the rest obtained from reference TRBV30 and TRBJ2-3, is as follows: SQTIHQWPATLVQPVGSPLSLECTVEGTSNPNLYWYRQAAGRGLQLLFYSVGIGQISSEVPQNLSASRPQDRQFILSSKKLLLSDSGFYLCAWTEGMGELSTDTQYFGPGTRLTVL.

The sample holds many counts of this clonotype. The rearrangement uses TRBV6-5 and TRBJ2-7; TRBD2 agrees at 8 bases. Per germline, CDR1 MNHEY and CDR2 SVGAGI. CDR3 length: 16 amino acids. With 5 bases clipped from V and 2 bases from J, the junction kept 11 bases outside the gene matches. CDR3 DNA: TGTGCCAGCAGTCCTTCGGGACTAGGGGTTGCCTACGAGCAGTACTTC. Translating gives CASSPSGLGVAYEQYF.

Only a few counts were recorded for this clonotype. This sequence joins TRBV11-2 and TRBJ2-3; possible D gene TRBD2, 6 bases. The ends were cut back, 5 bases at V and 6 bases at J, with 18 bases in the middle. This CDR3 region has 15 residues. Germline CDR1 reads SGHAT; CDR2 reads FQNNGV. In DNA form, the CDR3 reads TGTGCCAGCAGCCGGAGCGGGTGGGAGGCGGATACGCAGTATTTT. It is translated as CASSRSGWEADTQYF.

This chain joins TRBV30 and TRBJ1-5; TRBD1 might be the D (5 bases). V was pared by 2 bases and J by 7 bases, with 12 bases between. CDR1 GTSNPN and CDR2 SVGIG come from the germline V gene (reference sequence). CDR3 length: 13 residues. The CDR3 spells CAWSPGAEQPQHF. DNA for the CDR3: TGTGCCTGGAGTCCCGGGGCGGAGCAGCCCCAGCATTTT.

The chain couples TRBV4-1 to TRBJ2-1; 9 bases are a match to TRBD1. The junction had 9 bases not matched to a gene; V was cut back by 2 bases and J by 7 bases. The CDR3 is 16 residues long. Germline V gene data show CDR1 as MGHRA and CDR2 as YSYEKL. The CDR3 region is CASSQIGQGRSNEQFF. CDR3 DNA sequence: TGCGCCAGCAGCCAAATCGGACAGGGGCGCTCGAATGAGCAGTTCTTC.

This clonotype was counted many times. The CDR3 sequence: CASRGSGEAFF. CDR3 DNA: TGTGCCAGCAGAGGTTCAGGTGAAGCTTTCTTT. The J gene is TRBJ1-1, the V gene TRBV6-2 or TRBV6-3, with D uncertain. Germline V lookup: CDR1 MNHEY, CDR2 SVGEGT. The CDR3 is made up of 11 amino acids. Between the trimmed V and J ends, which lost 6 bases and 7 bases, there was a span of 9 bases.